The T cell receptor beta chain described here comes from a study of T-cell memory formation after mild COVID-19. Study-wide results and limits: Some clones that responded turned up in pre-infection memory, which suggests that cross-reactive memory joined in. CD4/CD8 balance characterized clones contracting day 15 to 85, and CD4+ skew characterized later expanders.

The CDR3 loop spans 13 amino acids. Per the germline V gene, CDR1 is SGHTS and CDR2 is YDEGEE. The ends lost 7 bases at V and 3 bases at J; junction bases unmatched: 5. In TCRdb, the 5' RACE reads were re-called with MiXCR into one record per CDR3 protein. The sample lists 300,000 to 400,000 distinct CDR3 sequences, about 15% occurring once. A note on this clonotype: Its antigen is not identified.

Specimen: PBMCs or a T cell subset sorted from them (not recorded which). This TCR was sampled from a man between 18 and 29 years old who had mild COVID-19 (a few samples of this study predate the infection). Cell type and time point are not known. This chain connects TRBV5-8 to TRBJ2-7; 9 bases are shared with TRBD1. Here the CDR3 reads CASGGQGIYEQYF. In DNA, the CDR3 is TGTGCCAGCGGAGGACAGGGGATCTACGAGCAGTACTTC.